The source of this TCR beta chain is a study of T cell repertoires in cytomegalovirus infection. The sample holds a few counts of this clonotype. Its antigen remains unidentified. Germline V lookup: CDR1 LNHDA, CDR2 SQIVND (reference sequence). The V gene lost 0 bases and the J gene lost 7 bases, with 7 bases spanning the gap. The CDR3 totals 13 residues. TCRdb re-analysed the reads in MiXCR, keeping a single row per CDR3 protein. Among around 340,000 distinct CDR3 sequences, almost 30% were seen once, and the ten largest hold over 15%. Points from the study as a whole: Dominating the ex vivo response were HLA-C-restricted CMV-specific TCR beta clonotypes.

The sequences come from cultured PBMCs, collected from culture after CMV antigen stimulation. The chain recombines TRBV19 with TRBJ1-5; D gene uncertain. The TCR comes from a human donor in good health (CMV status not recorded). Some clones in this sample may be carry-over from other donors' samples. This CDR3 reads CASSIDVEQPQHF. The CDR3 coding sequence is TGTGCCAGTAGTATAGATGTGGAGCAGCCCCAGCATTTT.